These 7 T cell receptor beta chains share one sample of origin, sequenced in a study of shared clonotypes between healthy human individuals. Naive CD8 cells were CD45RO-negative, positively selected for CCR7, excluding terminally differentiated effector memory CD45RA+ cells. Profiling relied on immunoSEQ multiplex PCR, and the TCRdb table lists in-frame clones only, not all of them. The data contain around 2,000,000 clones, less than 95% of them singletons. Sequencing used naive CD8+ T cells sorted from blood. Receptors originate from a man aged 18 to 29 in good health.

This clone has just a few counts. The gene calls are TRBV28 and TRBJ1-2; 7 bases are a match to TRBD1. The CDR3 extends over 13 amino acids. V lost 8 bases and J lost 3; bases outside the gene matches: 6. Looked up from germline, CDR1 is MDHEN and CDR2 is SYDVKM. The CDR3 DNA reads TGTGCCAGCGGTCACAGGGGATACTATGGCTACACCTTC. Translated: CASGHRGYYGYTF.

The chain combines TRBV14 with TRBJ2-1, with D unresolved. This CDR3 contains 11 residues. V lost 1 base to trimming and J lost 9 bases, with 4 bases between them. The germline CDR1 and CDR2 sequences are SGHDN and FVKESK. The DNA of the CDR3 is TGTGCCAGCAGCCAAGTAAGTGAGCAGTTCTTC. Translated: CASSQVSEQFF.

The chain carries TRBV11-2 and TRBJ2-5, with D perhaps TRBD2 (6 bases). Germline lookup yields CDR1 SGHAT and CDR2 FQNNGV. Trimming stripped 5 bases from V and 5 bases from J, with 24 bases between. The CDR3 has 17 residues. This chain's CDR3 is CASSLHPGLPASETQYF. The CDR3 DNA follows: TGTGCCAGCAGCCTGCACCCGGGACTGCCCGCGAGCGAGACCCAGTACTTC.

The V call is TRBV5-1, the J call TRBJ1-2; 9 bases agree with TRBD1. CDR3 length: 14 amino acids. The V segment lost 0 bases and the J segment 8 bases; nucleotides outside the gene matches: 5. Germline CDR1 and CDR2: SGHRS and YFSETQ. CDR3 in amino acids: CASSLVQGAGGYTF. CDR3 nucleotides: TGCGCCAGCAGCTTGGTACAGGGGGCTGGAGGCTACACCTTC.

The V gene is TRBV7-9, the J gene TRBJ2-2, with 8 bases lining up with TRBD2. After removal of 9 bases from V and 3 bases from J, the junction contained 0 bases not matched to a gene. Germline V lookup: CDR1 SEHNR, CDR2 FQNEAQ (reference sequence). This CDR3 comprises 12 residues. CDR3 sequence (DNA): TGTGCCAGAGCGGGAGACACCGGGGAGCTGTTTTTT. It encodes CARAGDTGELFF.

The chain has TRBV28 and TRBJ2-5, with D tentatively TRBD1 (6 bases). The DNA end is more similar to TRBJ2-7, so the J call may be wrong. Germline values: CDR1 MDHEN, CDR2 SYDVKM. The CDR3 runs to 14 residues. CDR3 sequence: CASSFQGSSYEQYF. DNA for the CDR3: TGTGCCAGCAGTTTCCAGGGGAGCTCCTACGAGCAGTACTTC.

About this clone: The same CDR3 can be traced to other DNA sequences in this sample. CDR3 in amino acids: CASSLIGGTYEQYF. The CDR3 DNA reads TGTGCCAGCAGTTTAATCGGCGGGACCTACGAGCAGTACTTC. The rearrangement joins TRBV27 to TRBJ2-7; perhaps TRBD2 as D (6 bases). With 2 bases removed from V and 2 bases from J, the gap between germline ends came to 10 bases. The germline gives CDR1 MNHEY, CDR2 SMNVEV (reference sequence). The CDR3 extends over 14 amino acids.